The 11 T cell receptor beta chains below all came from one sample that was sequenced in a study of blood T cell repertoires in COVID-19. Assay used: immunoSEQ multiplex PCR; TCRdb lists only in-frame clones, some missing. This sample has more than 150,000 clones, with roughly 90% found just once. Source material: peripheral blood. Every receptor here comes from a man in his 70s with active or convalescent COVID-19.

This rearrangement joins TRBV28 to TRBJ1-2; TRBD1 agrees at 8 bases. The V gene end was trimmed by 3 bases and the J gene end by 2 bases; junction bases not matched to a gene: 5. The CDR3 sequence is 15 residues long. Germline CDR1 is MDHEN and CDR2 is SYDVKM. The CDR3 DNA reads TGTGCCAGCAGTTTGCCCAGGGGGCACAACTATGGCTACACCTTC. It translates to CASSLPRGHNYGYTF.

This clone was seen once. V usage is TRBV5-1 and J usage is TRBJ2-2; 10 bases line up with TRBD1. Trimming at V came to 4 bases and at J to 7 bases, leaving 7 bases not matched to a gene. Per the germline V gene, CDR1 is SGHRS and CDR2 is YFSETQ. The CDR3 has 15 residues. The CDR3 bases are TGCGCCAGCAGCGTACGACAGGGGGCCCACGGGGAGCTGTTTTTT. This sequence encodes CASSVRQGAHGELFF. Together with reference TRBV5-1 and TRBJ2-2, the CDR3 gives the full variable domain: KAGVTQTPRYLIKTRGQQVTLSCSPISGHRSVSWYQQTPGQGLQFLFEYFSETQRNKGNFPGRFSGRQFSNSRSEMNVSTLELGDSALYLCASSVRQGAHGELFFGEGSRLTVL.

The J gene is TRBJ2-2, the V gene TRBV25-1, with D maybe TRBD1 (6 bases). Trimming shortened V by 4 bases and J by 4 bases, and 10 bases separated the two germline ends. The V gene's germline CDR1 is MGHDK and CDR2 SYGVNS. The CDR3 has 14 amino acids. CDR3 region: CASSVQGSTGELFF. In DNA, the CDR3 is TGTGCCAGCAGTGTCCAGGGGAGCACCGGGGAGCTGTTTTTT.

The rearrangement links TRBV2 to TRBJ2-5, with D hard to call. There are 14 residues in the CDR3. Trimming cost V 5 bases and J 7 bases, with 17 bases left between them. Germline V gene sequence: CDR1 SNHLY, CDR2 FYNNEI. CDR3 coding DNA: TGTGCCAGCAGTCGAATTGACTTCCTAGGGACCCAGTACTTC. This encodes CASSRIDFLGTQYF.

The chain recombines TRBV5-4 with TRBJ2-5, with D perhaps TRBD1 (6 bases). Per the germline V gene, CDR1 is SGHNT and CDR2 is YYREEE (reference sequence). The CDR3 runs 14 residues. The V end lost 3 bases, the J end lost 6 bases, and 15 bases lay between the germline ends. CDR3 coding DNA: TGTGCCAGCAGCTGGGGACAAGGGGAGCAGACCCAGTACTTC. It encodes CASSWGQGEQTQYF.

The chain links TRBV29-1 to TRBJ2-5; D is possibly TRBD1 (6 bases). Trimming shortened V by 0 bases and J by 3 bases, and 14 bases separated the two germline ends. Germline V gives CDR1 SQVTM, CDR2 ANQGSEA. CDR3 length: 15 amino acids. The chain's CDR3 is CSVEEEDRSEETQYF. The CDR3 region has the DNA TGCAGCGTTGAAGAAGAGGACAGATCGGAAGAGACCCAGTACTTC.

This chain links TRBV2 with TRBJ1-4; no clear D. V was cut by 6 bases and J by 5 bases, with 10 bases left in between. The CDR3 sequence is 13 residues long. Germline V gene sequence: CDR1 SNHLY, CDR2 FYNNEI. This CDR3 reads CASRGGLNEKLFF. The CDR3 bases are TGTGCCAGCAGGGGCGGACTAAATGAAAAACTGTTTTTT.

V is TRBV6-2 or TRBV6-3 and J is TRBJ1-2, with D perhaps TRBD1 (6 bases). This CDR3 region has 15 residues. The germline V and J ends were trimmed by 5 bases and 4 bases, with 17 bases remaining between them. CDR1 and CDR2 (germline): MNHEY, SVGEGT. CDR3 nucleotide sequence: TGTGCCAGCAGTACCCCCGCGACAGGCGGCTATGGCTACACCTTC. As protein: CASSTPATGGYGYTF.

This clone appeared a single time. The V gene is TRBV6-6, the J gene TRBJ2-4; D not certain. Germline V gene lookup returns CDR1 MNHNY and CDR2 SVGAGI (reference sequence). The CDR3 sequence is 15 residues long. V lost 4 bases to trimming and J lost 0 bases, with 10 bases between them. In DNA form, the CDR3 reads TGTGCCAGCAGTTCCCACAGTGAAGCCAAAAACATTCAGTACTTC. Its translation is CASSSHSEAKNIQYF.

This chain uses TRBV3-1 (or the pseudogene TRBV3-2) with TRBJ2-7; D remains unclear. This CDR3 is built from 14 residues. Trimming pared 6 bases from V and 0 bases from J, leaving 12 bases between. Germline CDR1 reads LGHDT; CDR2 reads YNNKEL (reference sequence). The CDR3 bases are TGTGCCAGCAGTTATAGTCGCTCCTCCTACGAGCAGTACTTC. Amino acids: CASSYSRSSYEQYF.

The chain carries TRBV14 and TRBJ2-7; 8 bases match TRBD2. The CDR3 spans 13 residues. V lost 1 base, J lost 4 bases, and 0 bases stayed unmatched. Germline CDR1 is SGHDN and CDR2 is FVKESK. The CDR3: CASSQAGGYEQYF. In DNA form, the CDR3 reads TGTGCCAGCAGCCAAGCGGGAGGGTACGAGCAGTACTTC.